Below, 14 T cell receptor beta chains from the same sample are listed, as sequenced in a study of tumor-infiltrating lymphocytes in primary liver carcinoma. Co-extraction of RNA and DNA was performed on roughly 20-33 mg of unsorted bulk tissue. Using a constant-region primer together with ProtoScript II reverse transcriptase, TCR beta cDNA was made from 500 ng of total RNA. Libraries of TCR beta came from three nested multiplex PCR rounds with slightly modified ARM-PCR. Researchers ran the first two PCR rounds for ten to eleven cycles each with TRBV1-TRBV30 forward primers and a C-beta reverse primer. TCRdb ran MiXCR on the multiplex PCR reads and lists one entry per CDR3 protein. The data contain about 120,000 distinct CDR3 sequences, approximately 70% of them singletons. Material: liver tumor tissue from sampling region 1. As to subset: tumor region T1, superior pole. Receptor source: a woman aged 55-69 years with primary liver carcinoma and hepatitis B virus infection.

As to this clonotype: The junction departs from germline at one end; a sequencing error may be responsible. V gene TRBV6-1 combines with J gene TRBJ2-7; 9 bases are a match to TRBD1. Germline lookup yields CDR1 MNHNS and CDR2 SASEGT. The CDR3 has 15 residues. The CDR3 DNA reads as TGTGCCAGCAGTGGGCGGACAGGGGTGAGCTACGAGCGGTACTTT. Residues: CASSGRTGVSYERYF.

The chain uses TRBV11-2 and TRBJ2-1; D perhaps matches TRBD2 (5 bases). Germline CDR1 and CDR2: SGHAT and FQNNGV. The CDR3 covers 15 residues. Trimming took off 4 bases at V and 3 bases at J, with 13 bases between the two ends. CDR3 bases: TGTGCCAGCAGCTCAGATGAGACTAACTACAATGAGCAGTTCTTC. Its translation: CASSSDETNYNEQFF. The full variable domain, rest sourced from reference TRBV11-2 and TRBJ2-1, is EAGVAQSPRYKIIEKRQSVAFWCNPISGHATLYWYQQILGQGPKLLIQFQNNGVVDDSQLPKDRFSAERLKGVDSTLKIQPAKLEDSAVYLCASSSDETNYNEQFFGPGTRLTVL.

Notes on this clonotype: A much bigger clone sits one base away, suggesting this may be a read error. The rearrangement links TRBV6-5 to TRBJ1-6, with 8 bases aligning to TRBD1. J was trimmed by 9 bases and V by 6 bases; bases with no gene match: 7. This CDR3 contains 14 residues. Germline V gene sequence: CDR1 MNHEY, CDR2 SVGAGI. CDR3 DNA sequence: TGTGCCAGCAGGGTCCGGGACAGGCCTTCACCCCTCCACTTT. Its protein is CASRVRDRPSPLHF.

As concerns this clonotype: Mismatch with germline at one junction end may stem from a read error. This chain's CDR3 is CASSPGAAGGVVAFF. The CDR3 DNA reads TGTGCTAGCAGTCCTGGGGCAGCGGGAGGGGTGGTGGCGTTCTTC. The V and J genes are TRBV28 and TRBJ2-1; 10 bases agree with TRBD2. CDR1 and CDR2 from the germline V gene are MDHEN and SYDVKM. CDR3 length equals 15 residues.

The genes are TRBV5-1 and TRBJ1-3; TRBD1 matches 11 bases. This CDR3 comprises 17 residues. J lost 3 bases, V lost 4 bases, and 9 bases had no gene match. Germline V gene sequence: CDR1 SGHRS, CDR2 YFSETQ. CDR3 protein: CASSPGQGAAFGNTIYF. DNA of the CDR3: TGCGCCAGCAGCCCAGGACAGGGGGCTGCTTTTGGAAACACCATATATTTT. Looking up the rest from reference TRBV5-1 and TRBJ1-3 gives the full variable domain: KAGVTQTPRYLIKTRGQQVTLSCSPISGHRSVSWYQQTPGQGLQFLFEYFSETQRNKGNFPGRFSGRQFSNSRSEMNVSTLELGDSALYLCASSPGQGAAFGNTIYFGEGSWLTVV.

In its sample, this clonotype was seen many times. The V call is TRBV29-1, the J call TRBJ2-3, with D hard to call. The CDR3 has 15 amino acids. V lost 7 bases and J lost 3, with 20 bases in between. Per germline, CDR1 SQVTM and CDR2 ANQGSEA. Here the CDR3 reads CSALRWALGTDTQYF. CDR3 nucleotide sequence: TGCAGCGCGTTACGATGGGCCCTTGGGACAGATACGCAGTATTTT.

Regarding this clonotype: One end of the junction varies from germline; a read error may be responsible. The rearrangement joins TRBV6-1 to TRBJ2-7; maybe TRBD2 (6 bases). CDR1 MNHNS and CDR2 SASEGT come from the germline V gene. The CDR3 has 13 amino acids. CDR3 nucleotides: TGTGCCAGCAACGTAGGGGACTCCTACGAGCAGTACTTT. It codes for CASNVGDSYEQYF.

The chain links TRBV18 to TRBJ2-7, with D unresolved. Looked up from germline, CDR1 is KGHSH and CDR2 is LQKENI. V was trimmed by 3 bases and J by 4 bases, leaving 13 bases between them. The CDR3 is made up of 14 amino acids. The CDR3 loop is CASSPPSQGYEQYF. CDR3 bases: TGTGCCAGCTCACCTCCAAGTCAAGGATACGAGCAGTACTTC. The whole variable domain, remainder taken from reference TRBV18 and TRBJ2-7, is NAGVMQNPRHLVRRRGQEARLRCSPMKGHSHVYWYRQLPEEGLKFMVYLQKENIIDESGMPKERFSAEFPKEGPSILRIQQVVRGDSAAYFCASSPPSQGYEQYFGPGTRLTVT.

As regards this clonotype: A junction boundary mismatches the germline segment, possibly from a read error. The chain has TRBV11-3 and TRBJ2-1; TRBD2 matches 12 bases. CDR1 is SGHNT, CDR2 YENEEA, per germline. CDR3 length: 15 residues. Written as DNA, the CDR3 is TGTACCAGCAGCTTAGTAACTAGCGGGAGGCTTGAGCAGCTCTTC. This encodes CTSSLVTSGRLEQLF.

This clonotype was seen at least ten times. CDR3 coding DNA: TGCGCCAGCCGGGACAGGGCTACAGAGCAGTACTTC. Translation: CASRDRATEQYF. The chain is built from TRBV10-2 and TRBJ2-7; 9 nucleotides line up with TRBD1. In germline, CDR1 is WSHSY, CDR2 SAAADI. V trimming: 8 bases; J trimming: 7 bases; junction bases outside the gene matches: 6. The CDR3 loop spans 12 amino acids.

A note on this clonotype: A read error may account for a junction end that differs from germline. J is TRBJ2-5 and V is TRBV12-3 or TRBV12-4; D assignment may be TRBD1 or TRBD2 (5 bases each). CDR3 length: 15 residues. In nucleotides, the CDR3 is TGTGCCAGCAGCTTTGGATCCCCACTGGGGGAGAGCCAGTACTTC. It codes for CASSFGSPLGESQYF.

Points on this clonotype: Germline is not matched at one junction end, which may reflect a read error. The rearrangement joins TRBV11-3 to TRBJ2-1; TRBD2 is a possible D gene (5 bases). Germline V gene lookup returns CDR1 SGHNT and CDR2 YENEEA. The CDR3 runs 13 residues. The CDR3 sequence is CTSSPPGMNEQFF. CDR3 bases: TGTACCAGCAGCCCTCCCGGGATGAATGAGCAGTTCTTC.

As concerns this clonotype: One junction end does not reproduce the germline sequence, and a read error may be involved. The chain joins TRBV12-3 or TRBV12-4 to TRBJ1-4; TRBD1 aligns across 7 bases. This CDR3 is built from 16 residues. The CDR3 nucleotides read TGTGCCAGCAGTTTGTCATTTGGGACAGCTAATGAAAAACTGTTATTT. As protein: CASSLSFGTANEKLLF.

Many counts were recorded for this clonotype. V is TRBV6-5 and J is TRBJ2-7; the D gene is possibly TRBD2 (5 bases). The CDR3 has 14 amino acids. The ends were cut back, 4 bases at V and 2 bases at J, with 12 bases in the middle. Germline CDR1 MNHEY, CDR2 SVGAGI. The CDR3 protein is CASSSTDWTYEQYF. CDR3 DNA sequence: TGTGCCAGCAGTTCGACGGACTGGACCTACGAGCAGTACTTC.